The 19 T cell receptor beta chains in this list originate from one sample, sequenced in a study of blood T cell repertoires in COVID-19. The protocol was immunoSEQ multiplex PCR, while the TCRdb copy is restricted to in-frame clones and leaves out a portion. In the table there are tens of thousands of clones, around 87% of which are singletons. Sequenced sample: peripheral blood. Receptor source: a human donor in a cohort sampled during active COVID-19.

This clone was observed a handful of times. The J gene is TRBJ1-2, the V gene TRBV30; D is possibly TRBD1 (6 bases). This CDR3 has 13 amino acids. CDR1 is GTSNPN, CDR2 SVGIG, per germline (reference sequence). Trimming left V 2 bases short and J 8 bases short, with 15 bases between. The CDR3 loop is CAWSRDRPRGYTF. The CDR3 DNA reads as TGTGCCTGGAGTCGAGACAGGCCTCGGGGCTACACCTTC.

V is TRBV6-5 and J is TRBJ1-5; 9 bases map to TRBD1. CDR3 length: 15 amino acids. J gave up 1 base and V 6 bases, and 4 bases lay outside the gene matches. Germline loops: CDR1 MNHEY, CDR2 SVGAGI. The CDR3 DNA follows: TGTGCCAGCAGATCGGACAGGGGAAGCAATCAGCCCCAGCATTTT. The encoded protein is CASRSDRGSNQPQHF.

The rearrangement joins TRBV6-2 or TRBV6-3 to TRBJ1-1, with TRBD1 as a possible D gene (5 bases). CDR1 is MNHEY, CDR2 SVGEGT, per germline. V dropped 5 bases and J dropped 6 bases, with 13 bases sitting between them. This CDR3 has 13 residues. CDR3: CASSLHWGPEAFF. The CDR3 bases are TGTGCCAGCAGTCTACATTGGGGCCCTGAAGCTTTCTTT.

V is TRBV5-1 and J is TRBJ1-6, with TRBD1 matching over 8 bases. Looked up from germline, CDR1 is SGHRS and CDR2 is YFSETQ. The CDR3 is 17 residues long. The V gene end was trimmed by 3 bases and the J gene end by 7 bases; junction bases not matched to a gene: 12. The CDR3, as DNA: TGCGCCAGCAGCTACATTGAGCAGGGGGCAAGGAATTCACCCCTCCACTTT. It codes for CASSYIEQGARNSPLHF.

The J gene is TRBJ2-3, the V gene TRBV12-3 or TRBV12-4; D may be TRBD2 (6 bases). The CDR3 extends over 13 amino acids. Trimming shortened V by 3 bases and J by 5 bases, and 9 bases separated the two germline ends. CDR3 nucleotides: TGTGCCAGCAGTTTTGGGGGACTAGATACGCAGTATTTT. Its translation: CASSFGGLDTQYF.

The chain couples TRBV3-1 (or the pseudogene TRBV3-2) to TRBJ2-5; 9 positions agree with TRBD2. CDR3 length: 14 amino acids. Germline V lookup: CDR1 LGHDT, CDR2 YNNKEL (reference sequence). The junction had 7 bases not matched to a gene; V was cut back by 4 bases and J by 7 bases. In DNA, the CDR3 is TGTGCCAGCAGCCCTATCAAGCGGGGGGTGACCCAGTACTTC. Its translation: CASSPIKRGVTQYF.

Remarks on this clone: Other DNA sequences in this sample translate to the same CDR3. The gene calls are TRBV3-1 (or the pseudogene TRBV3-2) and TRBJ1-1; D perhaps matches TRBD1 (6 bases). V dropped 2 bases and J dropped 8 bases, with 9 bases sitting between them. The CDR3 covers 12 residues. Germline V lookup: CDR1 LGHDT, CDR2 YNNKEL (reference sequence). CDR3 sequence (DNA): TGTGCCAGCAGCCAATCCGGGACAGAAGCTTTCTTT. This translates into CASSQSGTEAFF.

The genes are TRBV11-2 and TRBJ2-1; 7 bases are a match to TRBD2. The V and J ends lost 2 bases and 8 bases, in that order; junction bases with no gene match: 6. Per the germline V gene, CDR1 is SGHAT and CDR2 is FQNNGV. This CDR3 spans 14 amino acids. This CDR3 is CASSLYAGRDEQFF. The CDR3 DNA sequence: TGTGCCAGCAGCTTATACGCGGGGAGGGATGAGCAGTTCTTC.

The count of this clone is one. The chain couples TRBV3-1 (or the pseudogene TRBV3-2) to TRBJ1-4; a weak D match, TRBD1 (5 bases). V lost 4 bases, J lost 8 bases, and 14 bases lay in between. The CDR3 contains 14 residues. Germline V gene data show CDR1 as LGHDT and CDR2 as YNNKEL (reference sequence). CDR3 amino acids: CASSPRGGEEKLFF. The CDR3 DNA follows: TGTGCCAGCAGCCCCCGGGGGGGTGAGGAAAAACTGTTTTTT.

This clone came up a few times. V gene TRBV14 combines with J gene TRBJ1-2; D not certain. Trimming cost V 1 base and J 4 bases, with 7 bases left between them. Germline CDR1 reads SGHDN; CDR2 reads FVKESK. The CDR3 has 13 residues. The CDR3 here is CASSQANSYGYTF. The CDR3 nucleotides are TGTGCCAGCAGCCAAGCGAATAGCTATGGCTACACCTTC.

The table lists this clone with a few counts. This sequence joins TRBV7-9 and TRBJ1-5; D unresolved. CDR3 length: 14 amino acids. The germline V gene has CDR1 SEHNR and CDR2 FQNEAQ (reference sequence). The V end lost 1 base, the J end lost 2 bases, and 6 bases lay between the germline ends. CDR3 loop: CASSLGRGNQPQHF. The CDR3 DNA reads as TGTGCCAGCAGCTTAGGGAGGGGCAATCAGCCCCAGCATTTT.

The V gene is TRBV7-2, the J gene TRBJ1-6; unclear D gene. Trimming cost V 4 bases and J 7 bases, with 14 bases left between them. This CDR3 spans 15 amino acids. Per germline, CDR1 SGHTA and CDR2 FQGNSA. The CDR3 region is CASSSPGGRNSPLHF. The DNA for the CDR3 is TGTGCCAGCAGCTCTCCAGGAGGACGCAATTCACCCCTCCACTTT.

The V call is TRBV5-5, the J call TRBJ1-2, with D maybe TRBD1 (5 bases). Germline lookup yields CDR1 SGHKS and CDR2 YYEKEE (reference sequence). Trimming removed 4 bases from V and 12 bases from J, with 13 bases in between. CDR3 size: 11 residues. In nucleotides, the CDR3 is TGTGCCAGCAGCACCGGGTCAGGGAACACCTTC. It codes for CASSTGSGNTF.

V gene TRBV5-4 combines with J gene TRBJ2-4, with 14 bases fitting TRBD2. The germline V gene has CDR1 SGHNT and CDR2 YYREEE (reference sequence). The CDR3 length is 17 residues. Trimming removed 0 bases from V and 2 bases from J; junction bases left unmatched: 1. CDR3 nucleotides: TGTGCCAGCAGCTTGGGACTAGCGGGGGGGACCAAAAACATTCAGTACTTC. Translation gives CASSLGLAGGTKNIQYF.

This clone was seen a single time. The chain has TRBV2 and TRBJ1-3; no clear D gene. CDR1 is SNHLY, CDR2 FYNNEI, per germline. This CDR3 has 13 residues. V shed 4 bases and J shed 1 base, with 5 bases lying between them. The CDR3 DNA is TGTGCCAGCAGTGGAGGGTCTGGAAACACCATATATTTT. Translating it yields CASSGGSGNTIYF.

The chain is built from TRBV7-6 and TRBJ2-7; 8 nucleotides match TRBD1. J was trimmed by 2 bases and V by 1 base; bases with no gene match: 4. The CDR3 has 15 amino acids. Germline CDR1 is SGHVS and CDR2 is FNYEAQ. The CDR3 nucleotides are TGTGCCAGCAGCTTAGTAACAGGGGGTACCTACGAGCAGTACTTC. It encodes CASSLVTGGTYEQYF. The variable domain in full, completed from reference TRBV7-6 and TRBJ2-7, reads GAGVSQSPRYKVTKRGQDVALRCDPISGHVSLYWYRQALGQGPEFLTYFNYEAQQDKSGLPNDRFSAERPEGSISTLTIQRTEQRDSAMYRCASSLVTGGTYEQYFGPGTRLTVT.

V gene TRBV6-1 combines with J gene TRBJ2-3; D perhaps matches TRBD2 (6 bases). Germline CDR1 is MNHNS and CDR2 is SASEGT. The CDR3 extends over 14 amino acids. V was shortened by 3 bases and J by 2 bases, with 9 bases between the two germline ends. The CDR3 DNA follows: TGTGCCAGCAGTGATGGGGGGTTCACAGATACGCAGTATTTT. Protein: CASSDGGFTDTQYF.

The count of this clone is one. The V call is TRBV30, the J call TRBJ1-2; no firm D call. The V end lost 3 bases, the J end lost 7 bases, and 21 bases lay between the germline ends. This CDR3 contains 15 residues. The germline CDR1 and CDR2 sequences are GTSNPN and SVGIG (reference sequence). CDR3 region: CAWRLWANGNRGYTF. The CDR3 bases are TGTGCCTGGAGACTTTGGGCGAACGGAAATCGTGGCTACACCTTC.

The CDR3 loop reads CASSLGGSGNTIYF. The CDR3, as DNA: TGTGCCAGCAGTTTAGGGGGGTCAGGAAACACCATATATTTT. The chain employs TRBV28 and TRBJ1-3; a possible D gene is TRBD1 (5 bases). Trimming took off 2 bases at V and 4 bases at J, with 9 bases between the two ends. Germline CDR1 MDHEN, CDR2 SYDVKM. The CDR3 is 14 amino acids.